This T cell receptor beta chain was sequenced in a study of HIV-infected patients and healthy controls. cDNA was made from about 500 ng RNA using alpha and beta constant primers. Each of the alpha and beta chains got its own library through chain-specific third strand synthesis with indices. Second strand DNA was synthesized using a primer at the SP2 site. TCRdb reanalysed the 5' RACE reads using MiXCR and keeps one entry per CDR3 protein. The repertoire consists of fewer than 20,000 distinct CDR3 sequences, with roughly 7.9% occurring once and the leading ten covering approximately 22%. The study's findings and limits: Significantly higher mean Gini indices appeared in HIV-infected repertoires, possibly reflecting oligoclonality.

On this clonotype: Its antigen is unknown.

Roughly three months, about 14 weeks, into antiretroviral therapy, follow-up blood was collected. Whole blood was used without fractionation, so all unsorted peripheral T cells were included. Donors lacked febrile or AIDS-related illness, tumors, and hepatitis B or C coinfection. The sequence came from an adult with HIV infection. Specimen: blood, collected during antiretroviral therapy.

This chain's CDR3 is CASSPHLLPTNEKLFF. The CDR3 DNA reads TGTGCCAGCAGTCCACACCTTCTCCCAACTAATGAAAAACTGTTTTTT. V and J are TRBV6-2 or TRBV6-3 and TRBJ1-4; D not resolved. Trimming left V 5 bases short and J 0 bases short, with 13 bases between. CDR1 and CDR2 from the germline V gene are MNHEY and SVGEGT. This CDR3 region has 16 residues.